A selection of T cell receptor beta chains follows, all from one sample in a study of T-cell reconstitution after alpha-beta-depleted transplantation in children. Each CDR3 protein gets one entry after TCRdb re-called the PCR reads with MiXCR. The data show 350,000 to 400,000 distinct CDR3 sequences, roughly 13% seen once. The sample here was PBMCs, taken from the stem cell graft. These TCRs come from a human donor who donated a stem cell graft to a child with Fanconi anemia. Both conserved end residues are part of each CDR3. The order of the fields is V gene, J gene, CDR3 protein.

>TRBV18|TRBJ1-4
CASSSQRTNEKLFF
>TRBV20-1|TRBJ1-1
CSARGDRANTEAFF
>TRBV5-8|TRBJ1-2
CASSLRLFYGYTF
>TRBV7-8|TRBJ1-1
CASSSSRPRSNTEAFF
>TRBV3-2|TRBJ2-1
CATSQAAISGGADEQFF
>TRBV7-8|TRBJ2-2
CASSLAPGELFF
>TRBV30|TRBJ2-7
CAWSDLRDRAHYEQYF
>TRBV5-3|TRBJ2-1
CAMGPGPDSLINEQFF
>TRBV11-2|TRBJ2-1
CASSLERTTYNEQFF
>TRBV29-1|TRBJ2-1
CSVGPGGPDEQFF
>TRBV11-2|TRBJ2-5
CASSLAPSGGQETQYF
>TRBV12-3/TRBV12-4|TRBJ1-2
CASSLAGGLGGYTF
>TRBV6-1|TRBJ1-6
CASSRARLNSPLHF
>TRBV6-2/TRBV6-3|TRBJ1-2
CASSSGGAGALAGYTF
>TRBV27|TRBJ2-2
CASSLDLRGAGTGELFF
>TRBV27|TRBJ1-4
CASSLSFYEKLFF
>TRBV7-9|TRBJ1-1
CASSLLDRRNTEAFF
>TRBV4-3|TRBJ2-6
CASSQETPPAVLTF
>TRBV6-2/TRBV6-3|TRBJ2-7
CASSRDTYRNEQYF
>TRBV7-2|TRBJ2-2
CASSSVAGGGSTGELFF
>TRBV4-2|TRBJ1-1
CASSLGNRDFYTEAFF
>TRBV11-2|TRBJ2-7
CASSLEGIQDEQYF
>TRBV7-9|TRBJ1-4
CASTTLTGLGDEKLFF
>TRBV7-8|TRBJ2-1
CASSTGTSVVYNEQFF
>TRBV5-1|TRBJ1-2
CASRREISGYGYTF
>TRBV4-2|TRBJ1-4
CASSQQVTDNEKLFF
>TRBV19|TRBJ2-1
CASSNRDRYNEQFF
>TRBV24-1|TRBJ2-1
CATSDPFISEQFF
>TRBV5-1|TRBJ2-1
CASSPGLGQGRNEQFF
>TRBV28|TRBJ2-1
CASSLGGQAVYEQFF
>TRBV3-1|TRBJ1-1
CASSQEGTYTEAFF
>TRBV7-2|TRBJ1-2
CASSPDSGPYGYTF
>TRBV4-3|TRBJ1-1
CASSQGQLNTEAFF
>TRBV28|TRBJ2-2
CASSPSAGAAGELFF
>TRBV20-1|TRBJ2-3
CSARDSSTDTQYF
>TRBV6-1|TRBJ2-4
CASNPGQGNIQYF
>TRBV5-1|TRBJ2-5
CASSPRSDQETQYF
>TRBV5-1|TRBJ2-5
CASRFSQETQYF
>TRBV6-2/TRBV6-3|TRBJ2-2
CASSSQHSWGATTGELFF